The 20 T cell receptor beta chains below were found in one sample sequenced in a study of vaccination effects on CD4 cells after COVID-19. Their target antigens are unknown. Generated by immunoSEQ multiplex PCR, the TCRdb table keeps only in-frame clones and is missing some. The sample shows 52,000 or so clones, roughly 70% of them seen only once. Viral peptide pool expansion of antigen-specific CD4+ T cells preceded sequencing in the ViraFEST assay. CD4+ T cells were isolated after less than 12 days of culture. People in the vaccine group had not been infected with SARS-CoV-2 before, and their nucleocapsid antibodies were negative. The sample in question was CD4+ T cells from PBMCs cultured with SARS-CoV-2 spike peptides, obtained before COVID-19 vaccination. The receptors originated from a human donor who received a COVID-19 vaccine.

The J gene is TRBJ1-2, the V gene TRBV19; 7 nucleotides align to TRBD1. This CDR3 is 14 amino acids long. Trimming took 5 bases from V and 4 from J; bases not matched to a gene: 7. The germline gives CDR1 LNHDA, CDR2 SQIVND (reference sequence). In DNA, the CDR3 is TGTGCCAGTAGTGCTCGACAGGGTTTCTATGGCTACACCTTC. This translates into CASSARQGFYGYTF.

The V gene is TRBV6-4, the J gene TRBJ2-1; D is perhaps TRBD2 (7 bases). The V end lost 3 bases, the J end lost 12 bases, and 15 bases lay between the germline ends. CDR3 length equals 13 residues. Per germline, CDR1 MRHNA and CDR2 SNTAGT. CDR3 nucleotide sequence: TGTGCCAGCAGTGAAGGGGGGGGACTTGTGCAGTTCTTC. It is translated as CASSEGGGLVQFF.

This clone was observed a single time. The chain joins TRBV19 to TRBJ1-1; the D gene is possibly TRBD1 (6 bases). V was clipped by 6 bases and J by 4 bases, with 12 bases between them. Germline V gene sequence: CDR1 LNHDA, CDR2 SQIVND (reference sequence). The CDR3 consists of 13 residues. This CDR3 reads CASRGGGFTEAFF. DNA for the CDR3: TGTGCCAGTAGAGGGGGGGGTTTCACTGAAGCTTTCTTT.

The CDR3 protein is CASSATSGSTILRDTQYF. In DNA form, the CDR3 reads TGTGCCAGCAGCGCGACTAGCGGGAGTACGATACTGAGAGATACGCAGTATTTT. V gene TRBV9 combines with J gene TRBJ2-3, with TRBD2 matching 12 bases. There are 18 residues in the CDR3. The V segment lost 3 bases and the J segment 5 bases; nucleotides outside the gene matches: 13. Germline loops: CDR1 SGDLS, CDR2 YYNGEE.

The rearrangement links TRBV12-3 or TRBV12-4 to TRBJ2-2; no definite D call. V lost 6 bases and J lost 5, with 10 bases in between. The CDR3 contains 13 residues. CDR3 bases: TGTGCCAGCAGCCCTACTACGACCGGGGAGCTGTTTTTT. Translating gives CASSPTTTGELFF.

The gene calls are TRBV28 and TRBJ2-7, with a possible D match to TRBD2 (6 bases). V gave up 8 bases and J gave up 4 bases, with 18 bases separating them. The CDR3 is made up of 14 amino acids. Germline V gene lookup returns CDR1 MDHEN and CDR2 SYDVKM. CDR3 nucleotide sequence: TGTGCCAGCGGGACTTTGTCTCCCTTGTACGAGCAGTACTTC. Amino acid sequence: CASGTLSPLYEQYF.

For the CDR3, the DNA is TGTGCCAGCAGCCCGCGGTATACAAGGCGAGAGGGCTACACCTTC. As protein: CASSPRYTRREGYTF. V usage is TRBV11-3 and J usage is TRBJ1-2, with D unclear. The CDR3 is 15 amino acids. Trimming pared 5 bases from V and 8 bases from J, leaving 21 bases between. Germline V lookup: CDR1 SGHNT, CDR2 YENEEA.

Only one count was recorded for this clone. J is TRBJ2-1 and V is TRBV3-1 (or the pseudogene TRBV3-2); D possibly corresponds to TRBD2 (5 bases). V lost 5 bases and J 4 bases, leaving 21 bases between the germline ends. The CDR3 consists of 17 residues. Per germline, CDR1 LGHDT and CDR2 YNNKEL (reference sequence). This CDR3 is CASSKGQGRPTYNEQFF. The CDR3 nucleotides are TGTGCCAGCAGCAAAGGGCAAGGGAGACCCACTTACAATGAGCAGTTCTTC.

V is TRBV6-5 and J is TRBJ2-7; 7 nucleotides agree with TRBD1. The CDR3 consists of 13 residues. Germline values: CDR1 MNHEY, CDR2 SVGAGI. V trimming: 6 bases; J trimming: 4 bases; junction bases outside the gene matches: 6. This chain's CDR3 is CASSAGGSYEQYF. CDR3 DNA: TGTGCCAGCAGCGCAGGGGGTTCTTACGAGCAGTACTTC.

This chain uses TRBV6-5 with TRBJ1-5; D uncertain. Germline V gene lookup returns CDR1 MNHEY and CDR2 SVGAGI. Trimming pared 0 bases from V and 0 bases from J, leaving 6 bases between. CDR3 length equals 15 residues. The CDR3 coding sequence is TGTGCCAGCAGTTACTCGTTCGATAGCAATCAGCCCCAGCATTTT. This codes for CASSYSFDSNQPQHF.

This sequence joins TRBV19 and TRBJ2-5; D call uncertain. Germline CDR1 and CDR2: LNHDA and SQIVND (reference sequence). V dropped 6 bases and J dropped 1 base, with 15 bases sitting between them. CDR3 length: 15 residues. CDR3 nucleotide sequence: TGTGCCAGTAGGTTCCAGGCGAATCGCCAAGAGACCCAGTACTTC. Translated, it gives CASRFQANRQETQYF.

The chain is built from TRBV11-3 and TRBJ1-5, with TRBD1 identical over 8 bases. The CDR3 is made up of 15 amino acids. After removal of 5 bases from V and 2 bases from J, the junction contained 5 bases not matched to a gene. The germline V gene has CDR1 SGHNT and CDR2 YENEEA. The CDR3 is CASSKTGQGNQPQHF. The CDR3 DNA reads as TGTGCCAGCAGCAAAACGGGACAGGGCAATCAGCCCCAGCATTTT.

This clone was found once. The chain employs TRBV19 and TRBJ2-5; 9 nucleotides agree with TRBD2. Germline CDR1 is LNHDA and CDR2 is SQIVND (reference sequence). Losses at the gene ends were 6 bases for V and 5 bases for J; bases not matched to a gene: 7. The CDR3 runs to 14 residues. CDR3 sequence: CASSGLAGRETQYF. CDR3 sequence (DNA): TGTGCCAGTAGCGGGCTAGCGGGAAGGGAGACCCAGTACTTC.

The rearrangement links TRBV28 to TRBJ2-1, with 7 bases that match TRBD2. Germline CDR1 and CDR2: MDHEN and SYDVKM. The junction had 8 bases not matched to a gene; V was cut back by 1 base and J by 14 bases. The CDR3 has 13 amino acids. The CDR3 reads CASSLFTSGTKFF. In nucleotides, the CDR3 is TGTGCCAGCAGTTTATTTACCAGCGGGACGAAGTTCTTC.

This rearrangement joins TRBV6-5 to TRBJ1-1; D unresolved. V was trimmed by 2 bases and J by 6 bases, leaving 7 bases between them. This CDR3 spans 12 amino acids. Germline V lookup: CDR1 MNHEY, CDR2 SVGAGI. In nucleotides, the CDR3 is TGTGCCAGCAGTTACGGTCGCGCTGAAGCTTTCTTT. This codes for CASSYGRAEAFF.

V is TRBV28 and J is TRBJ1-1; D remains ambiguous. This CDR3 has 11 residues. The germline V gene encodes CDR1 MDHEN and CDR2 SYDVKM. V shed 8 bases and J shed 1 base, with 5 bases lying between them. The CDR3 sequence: CASWENTEAFF. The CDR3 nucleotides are TGTGCCAGCTGGGAGAACACTGAAGCTTTCTTT.

The CDR3 coding sequence is TGTGCCATCAGCGAGACAGGAGCGTGGTCCTACAATGAGCAGTTCTTC. Translated: CAISETGAWSYNEQFF. The rearrangement links TRBV10-3 to TRBJ2-1; a possible D gene is TRBD1 (6 bases). V lost 6 bases to trimming and J lost 1 base, with 16 bases between them. The germline gives CDR1 ENHRY, CDR2 SYGVKD. The CDR3 has 16 residues.

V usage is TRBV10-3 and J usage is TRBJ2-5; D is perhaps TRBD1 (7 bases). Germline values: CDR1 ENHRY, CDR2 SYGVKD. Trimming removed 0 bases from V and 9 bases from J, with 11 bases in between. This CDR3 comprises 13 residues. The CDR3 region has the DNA TGTGCCATCAGTGAGTCGCCAGGGGGGTCCCAGTACTTC. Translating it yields CAISESPGGSQYF.

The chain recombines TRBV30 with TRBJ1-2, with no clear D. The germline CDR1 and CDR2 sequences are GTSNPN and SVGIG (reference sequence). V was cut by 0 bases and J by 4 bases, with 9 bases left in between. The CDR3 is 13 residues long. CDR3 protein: CAWSVSASYGYTF. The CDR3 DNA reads TGTGCCTGGAGTGTTTCGGCTTCCTATGGCTACACCTTC.

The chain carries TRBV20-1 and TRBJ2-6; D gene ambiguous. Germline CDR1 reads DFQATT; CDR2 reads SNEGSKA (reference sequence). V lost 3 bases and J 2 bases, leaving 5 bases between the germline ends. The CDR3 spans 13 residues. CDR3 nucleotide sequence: TGCAGTGCTAGTGAGGCTGGGGCCAACGTCCTGACTTTC. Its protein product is CSASEAGANVLTF.